The 7 T cell receptor beta chains given below trace back to one sample, sequenced in a study of T cell changes during pregnancy in multiple sclerosis. TCRdb's table, derived via immunoSEQ multiplex PCR, lists solely in-frame clones and lacks some. The table includes 85,000 to 100,000 clones, around 90% detected once. Sequencing used peripheral blood, obtained before pregnancy. These receptors were obtained from a female donor with multiple sclerosis, enrolled in a pregnancy study.

The chain recombines TRBV27 with TRBJ1-5, with D possibly being TRBD1 (6 bases). The CDR3 covers 13 residues. V was pared by 5 bases and J by 5 bases, with 10 bases between. Looked up from germline, CDR1 is MNHEY and CDR2 is SMNVEV (reference sequence). CDR3 amino acids: CASSQPGDQPQHF. The CDR3 bases are TGTGCCAGCAGTCAACCAGGGGATCAGCCCCAGCATTTT.

The chain has TRBV2 and TRBJ2-7; tentative D call: TRBD2 (6 bases). This CDR3 region has 11 residues. The germline gives CDR1 SNHLY, CDR2 FYNNEI. V was pared by 6 bases and J by 3 bases, with 6 bases between. For the CDR3, the DNA is TGTGCCAGCAGGGACTACTACGAGCAGTACTTC. Its protein is CASRDYYEQYF.

This rearrangement joins TRBV7-6 to TRBJ2-7; 7 bases match TRBD1. Germline loops: CDR1 SGHVS, CDR2 FNYEAQ. Trimming at V came to 5 bases and at J to 6 bases, leaving 10 bases not matched to a gene. The CDR3 is made up of 14 amino acids. The CDR3 DNA sequence: TGTGCCAGCAGCCATGCCGGGACAGCTAGCGAGCAGTACTTC. Translating it yields CASSHAGTASEQYF.

The rearrangement joins TRBV13 to TRBJ1-2, with 7 bases that match TRBD1. Losses at the gene ends were 4 bases for V and 6 bases for J; bases not matched to a gene: 5. This CDR3 has 13 residues. CDR1 and CDR2 (germline): PRHDT, FYEKMQ (reference sequence). CDR3 sequence (DNA): TGTGCCAGCAGCTCCGGGACAGTGGATGGCTACACCTTC. It specifies CASSSGTVDGYTF.

Here the CDR3 reads CASSLQKHGYTF. Written as DNA, the CDR3 is TGTGCCAGCAGCTTGCAGAAACATGGCTACACCTTC. This chain joins TRBV13 and TRBJ1-2, with D uncertain. V was pared by 3 bases and J by 6 bases, with 8 bases between. The CDR3 has 12 amino acids. Per the germline V gene, CDR1 is PRHDT and CDR2 is FYEKMQ (reference sequence).

The chain employs TRBV23-1 and TRBJ2-7; TRBD1 matches at 9 bases. TRBV23-1 is annotated as an ORF whose role is uncertain. The junction had 15 bases not matched to a gene; V was cut back by 2 bases and J by 4 bases. The CDR3 totals 18 residues. The CDR3 DNA sequence: TGCGCCAGCAGTCAAGCGCTTACCGGGACAGGGAGGGGTTACGAGCAGTACTTC. Amino acids: CASSQALTGTGRGYEQYF.

The V call is TRBV2, the J call TRBJ1-3; TRBD1 matches at 8 bases. After removal of 4 bases from V and 4 bases from J, the junction contained 9 bases not matched to a gene. Looked up from germline, CDR1 is SNHLY and CDR2 is FYNNEI. The CDR3 spans 16 residues. The CDR3 here is CASSADRVSGGNTIYF. CDR3 nucleotides: TGTGCCAGCAGTGCGGACAGGGTTTCTGGCGGAAACACCATATATTTT.